The 3 T cell receptor beta chains below all came from one sample that was sequenced in a study of T cells after yellow fever vaccination. TCRdb reanalysed the 5' RACE reads using MiXCR and keeps one entry per CDR3 protein. This repertoire shows 250,000 or so distinct CDR3 sequences, over 3% found once; its top ten account for 19%. Specimen: PBMCs, collected 15 days after the yellow fever booster vaccination. The receptor source for this set is a young man who received the YFV17D yellow fever vaccine.

This sequence joins TRBV5-1 and TRBJ2-7, with 8 bases aligning to TRBD1. The CDR3 contains 16 residues. Germline V lookup: CDR1 SGHRS, CDR2 YFSETQ. The V and J ends lost 2 bases and 2 bases, in that order; junction bases with no gene match: 9. The CDR3 DNA reads TGCGCCAGCAGCTTTTATTCAGGGGGCGACCCCTACGAGCAGTACTTC. Its translation is CASSFYSGGDPYEQYF.

At least ten counts were recorded for this clonotype. The CDR3 sequence is CASSFPGTGNGYTF. CDR3 coding DNA: TGTGCCAGCAGCTTCCCCGGGACAGGGAATGGCTACACCTTC. V gene TRBV7-2 combines with J gene TRBJ1-2, with 9 bases lining up with TRBD1. V was clipped by 3 bases and J by 6 bases; unmatched bases: 5. Per germline, CDR1 SGHTA and CDR2 FQGNSA. The CDR3 spans 14 residues.

Many counts were recorded for this clonotype. The rearrangement uses TRBV5-1 and TRBJ2-5, with D unresolved. The germline V gene encodes CDR1 SGHRS and CDR2 YFSETQ. V was cut by 0 bases and J by 3 bases, with 9 bases left in between. The CDR3 has 14 residues. CDR3 residues: CASSLGPPKETQYF. The CDR3 DNA is TGCGCCAGCAGCTTGGGACCCCCCAAAGAGACCCAGTACTTC.